The entry below describes one T cell receptor (beta chain). The sample is drawn from a study of blood T cell repertoires in COVID-19. Sequencing was performed with immunoSEQ multiplex PCR; in TCRdb, only in-frame clones are kept and a portion is missing. The data hold approximately 130,000 clones, with roughly three quarters observed a single time. The sequenced sample was peripheral blood. The TCR comes from a human donor in a cohort sampled during active COVID-19.

CDR3 loop: CASSLVKTSGSYEQYF. The CDR3 DNA sequence: TGCGCCAGCAGCTTGGTCAAGACTAGCGGGAGCTACGAGCAGTACTTC. The chain joins TRBV5-1 to TRBJ2-7; the match to TRBD2 covers 12 bases. In germline, CDR1 is SGHRS, CDR2 YFSETQ. This CDR3 region has 16 residues. V was pared by 0 bases and J by 3 bases, with 4 bases of the junction left unmatched.